Below are 29 T cell receptor beta chains sequenced from a single sample in a study of CD8 T cells in Susac syndrome. Roughly 0.45 to 1 ug RNA was reverse transcribed with random hexamers. TCRdb called the immunoSEQ multiplex PCR reads again in MiXCR, with one record for every CDR3 protein. The table records about 150,000 distinct CDR3 sequences, roughly 95% of them present only once. Specimen: CD4+ T cells from PBMCs. These receptors were obtained from a human donor in good health.

J is TRBJ2-3 and V is TRBV20-1, with no clear D. Deletions cut 7 bases from V and 1 base from J, with 9 bases between. This CDR3 contains 12 residues. Germline V gene data show CDR1 as DFQATT and CDR2 as SNEGSKA (reference sequence). CDR3 DNA: TGCAGTGGGCCGTATCGCACAGATACGCAGTATTTT. This translates into CSGPYRTDTQYF.

This chain joins TRBV9 and TRBJ1-3, with 7 bases fitting TRBD1. The CDR3 consists of 17 residues. Germline loops: CDR1 SGDLS, CDR2 YYNGEE. V shed 0 bases and J 0 bases; nucleotides not matched to a gene: 6. CDR3 sequence reads: CASSVGGQVLSGNTIYF. CDR3 nucleotide sequence: TGTGCCAGCAGCGTAGGAGGACAGGTCCTCTCTGGAAACACCATATATTTT.

The chain recombines TRBV14 with TRBJ2-3, with 8 bases lining up with TRBD2. Germline V CDR1 and CDR2: SGHDN, FVKESK. Trimming took 4 bases from V and 3 from J; bases not matched to a gene: 12. There are 17 residues in the CDR3. CDR3 DNA sequence: TGTGCCAGCAGCCCTCTCTTTACGGGAGGGCCAACAGATACGCAGTATTTT. Translating it yields CASSPLFTGGPTDTQYF.

This clonotype was found a few times. The genes are TRBV7-6 and TRBJ2-3; D unresolved. Germline V gene sequence: CDR1 SGHVS, CDR2 FNYEAQ. V lost 1 base to trimming and J lost 6 bases, with 5 bases between them. This CDR3 spans 12 amino acids. This CDR3 reads CASSLEGDTQYF. The CDR3 coding sequence is TGTGCCAGCAGCTTAGAAGGGGATACGCAGTATTTT. The full variable domain, completed using reference TRBV7-6 and TRBJ2-3, is GAGVSQSPRYKVTKRGQDVALRCDPISGHVSLYWYRQALGQGPEFLTYFNYEAQQDKSGLPNDRFSAERPEGSISTLTIQRTEQRDSAMYRCASSLEGDTQYFGPGTRLTVL.

The chain carries TRBV29-1 and TRBJ2-7; D is undetermined. There are 12 residues in the CDR3. Germline V gene data show CDR1 as SQVTM and CDR2 as ANQGSEA. V lost 5 bases and J lost 2, with 10 bases in between. CDR3 loop: CSVRTAAYEQYF. The CDR3, as DNA: TGCAGCGTTAGAACAGCCGCCTACGAGCAGTACTTC.

The V and J genes are TRBV10-3 and TRBJ2-1, with D possibly TRBD2 on 6 matching bases. CDR1 is ENHRY, CDR2 SYGVKD, per germline. This CDR3 comprises 20 residues. V gave up 11 bases and J gave up 4 bases, with 36 bases separating them. Written as DNA, the CDR3 is TGTGCCGGGTCCTCTGTGGGGCGGCGGTCCGGGAGCGGGCTATACAATGAGCAGTTCTTC. Its protein is CAGSSVGRRSGSGLYNEQFF.

This rearrangement joins TRBV20-1 to TRBJ2-5, with 8 bases that match TRBD2. The CDR3 sequence is 12 residues long. Germline V CDR1 and CDR2: DFQATT, SNEGSKA (reference sequence). CDR3 sequence: CTSAAGGETQYF. CDR3 DNA sequence: TGCACCTCAGCCGCGGGGGGTGAGACCCAGTACTTC.

The CDR3 DNA is TGTGCCAGCAGCTTAGCCCCCGGGTTTTCTGGAAACACCATATATTTT. Encoded protein: CASSLAPGFSGNTIYF. The chain combines TRBV7-2 with TRBJ1-3; D is ambiguous. V lost 0 bases and J 1 base, leaving 10 bases between the germline ends. The CDR3 contains 16 residues. Germline CDR1 and CDR2: SGHTA and FQGNSA.

The gene calls are TRBV2 and TRBJ2-7; TRBD1 is a possible D gene (7 bases). The germline V gene encodes CDR1 SNHLY and CDR2 FYNNEI. The CDR3 consists of 14 residues. V lost 0 bases to trimming and J lost 6 bases, with 12 bases between them. CDR3 nucleotide sequence: TGTGCCAGCAGTGAAGCACACAGGGGAGGCGAGCAGTACTTC. This codes for CASSEAHRGGEQYF.

The V call is TRBV7-2, the J call TRBJ1-2; D is unclear. Germline values: CDR1 SGHTA, CDR2 FQGNSA. Between the trimmed V and J ends, which lost 6 bases and 8 bases, there was a span of 13 bases. The CDR3 contains 12 residues. The CDR3 protein is CASRSAKGGYTF. For the CDR3, the DNA is TGTGCCAGCAGGAGCGCCAAGGGAGGCTACACCTTC. The complete variable domain, with remaining parts taken from reference TRBV7-2 and TRBJ1-2, reads GAGVSQSPSNKVTEKGKDVELRCDPISGHTALYWYRQSLGQGLEFLIYFQGNSAPDKSGLPSDRFSAERTGGSVSTLTIQRTQQEDSAVYLCASRSAKGGYTFGSGTRLTVV.

The CDR3 loop reads CASNLAGDRTDTQYF. DNA for the CDR3: TGTGCCAGCAACCTAGCGGGAGATCGCACAGATACGCAGTATTTT. The chain has TRBV3-1 and TRBJ2-3, with TRBD2 identical over 10 bases. Germline trimming cut 7 bases from V and 1 base from J; bases unmatched to any gene: 5. The CDR3 is made up of 15 amino acids. CDR1 and CDR2 from the germline V gene are LGHDT and YNNKEL (reference sequence).

V usage is TRBV6-1 and J usage is TRBJ2-5, with 8 bases fitting TRBD1. V was clipped by 1 base and J by 5 bases; unmatched bases: 9. This CDR3 is built from 16 residues. Germline CDR1 and CDR2: MNHNS and SASEGT. The CDR3 DNA sequence: TGTGCCAGCAGTGAAGGTGGCAGGGGGCCTTCGGAGACCCAGTACTTC. It translates to CASSEGGRGPSETQYF.

V is TRBV24-1 and J is TRBJ2-1; TRBD2 matches 7 bases. This CDR3 has 15 amino acids. Unmatched junction bases numbered 3, after V lost 0 bases and J lost 5 bases. Germline values: CDR1 KGHDR, CDR2 SFDVKD. The DNA for the CDR3 is TGTGCCACCAGTGATTTGGGGGGGGAGGACAATGAGCAGTTCTTC. Protein sequence: CATSDLGGEDNEQFF.

The table lists this clonotype with a few counts. The chain combines TRBV2 with TRBJ2-2; D ambiguous. With 4 bases removed from V and 0 bases from J, the gap between germline ends came to 6 bases. CDR1 is SNHLY and CDR2 is FYNNEI in the germline V gene. This CDR3 is 14 amino acids long. CDR3 region: CASSVSTNTGELFF. In DNA form, the CDR3 reads TGTGCCAGCAGTGTGTCAACGAACACCGGGGAGCTGTTTTTT.

CDR3 sequence reads: CASSLSQMNYGYTF. Written as DNA, the CDR3 is TGCGCCAGCAGCTTGTCACAGATGAACTATGGCTACACCTTC. The rearrangement joins TRBV5-1 to TRBJ1-2, with D uncertain. Trimming stripped 1 base from V and 2 bases from J, with 9 bases between. The CDR3 sequence is 14 residues long. Germline CDR1 and CDR2: SGHRS and YFSETQ. Combining the CDR3 with reference TRBV5-1 and TRBJ1-2 gives the whole variable domain KAGVTQTPRYLIKTRGQQVTLSCSPISGHRSVSWYQQTPGQGLQFLFEYFSETQRNKGNFPGRFSGRQFSNSRSEMNVSTLELGDSALYLCASSLSQMNYGYTFGSGTRLTVV.

CDR3 sequence reads: CASTPFMNTEAFF. The CDR3 region has the DNA TGTGCCAGCACTCCCTTCATGAACACTGAAGCTTTCTTT. This chain connects TRBV12-3 or TRBV12-4 to TRBJ1-1; D ambiguous. The CDR3 runs 13 residues. With 7 bases removed from V and 0 bases from J, the gap between germline ends came to 9 bases.

This CDR3 reads CASRHGQGAGRDTQYF. For the CDR3, the DNA is TGTGCCAGCAGACACGGACAGGGGGCGGGACGGGATACGCAGTATTTT. The chain has TRBV2 and TRBJ2-3; 11 bases align to TRBD1. Germline assignment: CDR1 SNHLY and CDR2 FYNNEI. J lost 6 bases, V lost 6 bases, and 11 bases had no gene match. The CDR3 consists of 16 residues. The entire variable domain, with the rest obtained from reference TRBV2 and TRBJ2-3, is as follows: EPEVTQTPSHQVTQMGQEVILRCVPISNHLYFYWYRQILGQKVEFLVSFYNNEISEKSEIFDDQFSVERPDGSNFTLKIRSTKLEDSAMYFCASRHGQGAGRDTQYFGPGTRLTVL.

The chain recombines TRBV6-6 with TRBJ2-7; D possibly corresponds to TRBD1 (6 bases). This CDR3 is built from 13 residues. Germline values: CDR1 MNHNY, CDR2 SVGAGI (reference sequence). The ends were cut back, 5 bases at V and 2 bases at J, with 10 bases in the middle. The CDR3 DNA reads as TGTGCCAGCAGTGGCCAGGGGACCTACGAGCAGTACTTC. Translated, it gives CASSGQGTYEQYF.

The V gene is TRBV6-1, the J gene TRBJ2-7; D is unresolved. The germline V gene has CDR1 MNHNS and CDR2 SASEGT. This CDR3 has 19 residues. Trimming stripped 2 bases from V and 0 bases from J, with 23 bases between. The DNA of the CDR3 is TGTGCCAGCAGTGAATTTGGGATAAAGCCCTTTTCGAGCTCCTACGAGCAGTACTTC. This encodes CASSEFGIKPFSSSYEQYF.

The J gene is TRBJ2-7, the V gene TRBV7-2; TRBD1 agrees at 7 bases. V shed 5 bases, J shed 3 bases, and the junction held 7 bases outside the gene matches. The CDR3 runs 14 residues. Germline CDR1 and CDR2: SGHTA and FQGNSA. CDR3 DNA sequence: TGTGCCAGCAGCCGCAGACAGGGATACTACGAGCAGTACTTC. As protein: CASSRRQGYYEQYF.

This chain connects TRBV7-8 to TRBJ2-7; D tentatively fits TRBD1 or TRBD2 (6 bases each). The ends were cut back, 8 bases at V and 9 bases at J, with 17 bases in the middle. The CDR3 is made up of 12 amino acids. Per the germline V gene, CDR1 is SGHVS and CDR2 is FQNEAQ. CDR3 sequence (DNA): TGTGCCAGCGGGACACGGGACTCTAGGCAGTACTTC. Its protein product is CASGTRDSRQYF.

The chain carries TRBV4-2 and TRBJ1-2; TRBD1 is a possible D gene (5 bases). Per germline, CDR1 LGHNA and CDR2 YNFKEQ. The CDR3 loop spans 16 amino acids. The germline V and J ends were trimmed by 0 bases and 0 bases, with 11 bases remaining between them. In nucleotides, the CDR3 is TGTGCCAGCAGCCAAGACCTCAGGGAGACTAACTATGGCTACACCTTC. It encodes CASSQDLRETNYGYTF.

The genes are TRBV20-1 and TRBJ2-3; D remains unclear. The CDR3 loop spans 15 amino acids. The V end lost 0 bases, the J end lost 5 bases, and 15 bases lay between the germline ends. Germline V gene data show CDR1 as DFQATT and CDR2 as SNEGSKA (reference sequence). The CDR3 reads CSARDFVDTGDTQYF. The CDR3 DNA reads as TGCAGTGCTAGAGATTTCGTGGATACGGGAGATACGCAGTATTTT.

The V gene is TRBV28, the J gene TRBJ2-1; TRBD1 or TRBD2 may be the D gene (5 bases each). This CDR3 region has 15 residues. The V gene's germline CDR1 is MDHEN and CDR2 SYDVKM. V was trimmed by 7 bases and J by 4 bases, leaving 17 bases between them. Written as DNA, the CDR3 is TGTGCCAGCAATTCCCCGGGACGGAATTACAATGAGCAGTTCTTC. Translated: CASNSPGRNYNEQFF.

The CDR3 DNA reads TGTGCCAGCAGTTGGGTGACAGGGATTAACTATGGCTACACCTTC. Residues: CASSWVTGINYGYTF. The genes are TRBV6-6 and TRBJ1-2, with 7 bases identical to TRBD1. V dropped 4 bases and J dropped 1; count of bases not matched to a gene: 6. From germline, CDR1 is MNHNY and CDR2 SVGAGI (reference sequence). This CDR3 is built from 15 residues.

This sequence joins TRBV20-1 and TRBJ2-3, with TRBD2 identical over 10 bases. The CDR3 covers 14 residues. After removal of 3 bases from V and 9 bases from J, the junction contained 9 bases not matched to a gene. Germline-derived CDR1 and CDR2 are DFQATT and SNEGSKA (reference sequence). The CDR3 bases are TGCAGTGCTAGGGCTAGCGGGAGAATGCGGACGCAGTATTTT. Residues: CSARASGRMRTQYF.

The chain uses TRBV29-1 and TRBJ2-5; D gene ambiguous. CDR1 is SQVTM and CDR2 is ANQGSEA in the germline V gene. The CDR3 loop spans 13 amino acids. Trimming removed 7 bases from V and 3 bases from J, with 15 bases in between. The CDR3 spells CSADRAAEETQYF. The CDR3 DNA reads as TGCAGCGCCGATCGGGCAGCCGAAGAGACCCAGTACTTC.

The CDR3 DNA follows: TGTGCCAGCAGAGCAGGCCATAACTATGGCTACACCTTC. Translating gives CASRAGHNYGYTF. J is TRBJ1-2 and V is TRBV12-3 or TRBV12-4; D is ambiguous. This CDR3 spans 13 amino acids. Trimming removed 6 bases from V and 1 base from J, with 9 bases in between.

The chain links TRBV7-2 to TRBJ2-3; D could derive from TRBD1 or TRBD2 (5 bases each). The germline V gene encodes CDR1 SGHTA and CDR2 FQGNSA. Trimming took off 5 bases at V and 1 base at J, with 10 bases between the two ends. The CDR3 contains 14 residues. The DNA of the CDR3 is TGTGCCAGCAGCGGGGGAATCGGCACAGATACGCAGTATTTT. Translation: CASSGGIGTDTQYF.